Listed below are T cell receptor beta chains from one sample, sequenced in a study of shared clonotypes between healthy human individuals. Method: immunoSEQ multiplex PCR; TCRdb's copy keeps in-frame clones and lacks some. The data show 850,000 to 1,200,000 clones, with approximately 70% seen just once and about 1.5% held by the top ten. The sequenced material came from memory CD4+ T cells sorted from blood. These TCRs come from a man younger than 30 in good health. The CDR3 runs from the conserved cysteine through the conserved F or W. D genes are given only for firm matches. Size is stated for part of the rows, as once, few or many counts, or as a class when the clone is expanded.

abundance,d_gene,j_gene,v_gene,CDR3nt,CDR3aa
NA,NA,TRBJ2-2,TRBV2,TGTGCCAGCAGCGGAGAGGCCACCGGGGAGCTGTTTTTT,CASSGEATGELFF
NA,NA,TRBJ1-4,TRBV2,TGTGCCAGCAAGACCGGGAAACCAACTAATGAAAAACTGTTTTTT,CASKTGKPTNEKLFF
NA,NA,TRBJ2-7,TRBV6-5,TGTGCCAGCAGTTACGGTGGCGGGACCGTCTACGAGCAGTACTTC,CASSYGGGTVYEQYF
NA,NA,TRBJ1-2,TRBV25-1,TGTGCCAGCATGGCCCAGGGGCGAGGGAATGGCTACACCTTC,CASMAQGRGNGYTF
NA,TRBD2,TRBJ2-7,TRBV11-2,TGTGCCAGCAGCTTAGTATCCGGGGGAGGGTTCACCTACGAGCAGTACTTC,CASSLVSGGGFTYEQYF
NA,TRBD1,TRBJ1-6,TRBV28,TGTGCCAGCAGTGACAGGGGGCTCGGGAATTCACCCCTCCACTTT,CASSDRGLGNSPLHF
few,NA,TRBJ1-3,TRBV5-4,TGTGCCAGCAGCGTTACAGGGTCTGGAAACACCATATATTTT,CASSVTGSGNTIYF
NA,NA,TRBJ1-4,TRBV9,TGTGCCAGCAGCCCTGCCGGGTCTGGGGAAAAACTGTTTTTT,CASSPAGSGEKLFF
NA,TRBD2,TRBJ2-3,TRBV15,TGTGCCACCAGCACCCTATACCAGCGGGAGAGGACAGATACGCAGTATTTT,CATSTLYQRERTDTQYF
few,NA,TRBJ2-2,TRBV28,TGTGCCAGCAGTCCCCAACTCGGGGCAGGCGGCACCGGGGAGCTGTTTTTT,CASSPQLGAGGTGELFF
few,TRBD1,TRBJ2-7,TRBV18,TGTGCCAGCTCACTAATGGGACAGGGTATGTCCGAGCAGTACTTC,CASSLMGQGMSEQYF
NA,NA,TRBJ1-6,TRBV14,TGTGCCAGCAGCCCCCGCCAGGGCGTCGGTTCACCCCTCCACTTT,CASSPRQGVGSPLHF
NA,NA,TRBJ2-2,TRBV7-8,TGTGCCAGCAGCTTAGTGTCAGCACTGAACACCGGGGAGCTGTTTTTT,CASSLVSALNTGELFF
NA,NA,TRBJ2-5,TRBV18,TGTGCCAGCTCACCGTTGGGAGAGACCCAGTACTTC,CASSPLGETQYF
NA,NA,TRBJ1-2,TRBV2,TGTGCCAGCAGTGGACAGTTCTATGGCTACACCTTC,CASSGQFYGYTF
NA,TRBD2,TRBJ2-5,TRBV5-1,TGCGCCAGCAGCTTATTCGGACTAGCGGAAGAGACCCAGTACTTC,CASSLFGLAEETQYF
NA,NA,TRBJ1-1,TRBV28,TGTGCCAGCAGTTTCTGGGGATTGAACACTGAAGCTTTCTTT,CASSFWGLNTEAFF
NA,TRBD1,TRBJ1-1,TRBV11-3,TGTGCCAGCAGCTATCAAGGACAGGGGAAGAACACTGAAGCTTTCTTT,CASSYQGQGKNTEAFF
NA,TRBD2,TRBJ2-5,TRBV6-4,TGTGCCAGCAGCGTGACTAGCGGACAAGAGACCCAGTACTTC,CASSVTSGQETQYF
NA,NA,TRBJ2-7,TRBV5-1,TGCGCCAGCAGCTTGGCGGGGAGCTCCTACGAGCAGTACTTC,CASSLAGSSYEQYF
NA,TRBD2,TRBJ2-7,TRBV5-1,TGCGCCAGCACCAAGACTAGCGGCTACGAGCAGTACTTC,CASTKTSGYEQYF
NA,NA,TRBJ1-6,TRBV30,TGTGCCTGGAGTGAAACGGGGGGCATTAACTCCTATAATTCACCCCTCCACTTT,CAWSETGGINSYNSPLHF
few,TRBD1,TRBJ1-6,TRBV30,TGTGCCTGGAGTGCCCCTTGGACAGGCAATTCACCCCTCCACTTT,CAWSAPWTGNSPLHF
once,TRBD1,TRBJ2-7,TRBV5-6,TGTGCCAGCAGCTTGCCCCAGGGGGCAAAATCCTACGAGCAGTACTTC,CASSLPQGAKSYEQYF
few,NA,TRBJ1-4,TRBV5-1,TGCGCCAGCAGCCAAGGACAAACTAATGAAAAACTGTTTTTT,CASSQGQTNEKLFF